The next 18 T cell receptor beta chains were all read from a single sample in a study of cytomegalovirus exposure and HLA in healthy donors. With 60 Vbeta and 13 Jbeta primers, the PCR was carried out. The assay was immunoSEQ multiplex PCR, and TCRdb's table has in-frame clones only and misses some. The repertoire consists of some 120,000 clones, with 74% occurring once and the leading ten covering 5.8%. The sequenced sample was PBMCs. The origin of the receptors is a woman between 50 and 59 years old in good health and CMV-seropositive.

This chain links TRBV7-9 with TRBJ2-1, with D uncertain. CDR1 and CDR2 from the germline V gene are SEHNR and FQNEAQ (reference sequence). Trimming left V 5 bases short and J 8 bases short, with 25 bases between. The CDR3 has 17 residues. In nucleotides, the CDR3 is TGTGCCAGCAGCCCGAGGCAAGGCCAAATCCTCGACGATGAGCAGTTCTTC. It codes for CASSPRQGQILDDEQFF.

The chain is built from TRBV2 and TRBJ2-5; the D gene is possibly TRBD2 (5 bases). The DNA end is more similar to TRBJ2-7, so the J call may be wrong. Germline CDR1 and CDR2: SNHLY and FYNNEI. This CDR3 region has 16 residues. This CDR3 reads CASSELQGLATSEQYF. The CDR3 DNA sequence: TGTGCCAGCAGCGAACTGCAAGGCCTAGCAACCTCCGAGCAGTACTTC.

J is TRBJ2-7 and V is TRBV2; D remains unclear. Germline-derived CDR1 and CDR2 are SNHLY and FYNNEI. Trimming removed 7 bases from V and 0 bases from J, with 16 bases in between. The CDR3 consists of 15 residues. The DNA for the CDR3 is TGTGCCAGCACGGCGGCCGACCTAAACTCCTACGAGCAGTACTTC. This encodes CASTAADLNSYEQYF.

The gene calls are TRBV11-2 and TRBJ2-1, with 10 bases that match TRBD1. This CDR3 spans 16 amino acids. Germline values: CDR1 SGHAT, CDR2 FQNNGV. V was pared by 5 bases and J by 4 bases, with 8 bases of the junction left unmatched. Here the CDR3 reads CASSVRQGARYNEQFF. In DNA, the CDR3 is TGTGCCAGCAGCGTGAGACAGGGGGCGAGGTACAATGAGCAGTTCTTC.

The chain recombines TRBV11-3 with TRBJ1-2, with TRBD1 as a possible D gene (5 bases). Germline V CDR1 and CDR2: SGHNT, YENEEA. Trimming took off 1 base at V and 3 bases at J, with 9 bases between the two ends. The CDR3 loop spans 14 amino acids. CDR3 bases: TGTGCCAGCAGCTTAGGCAGGGTGGACTATGGCTACACCTTC. Translated, it gives CASSLGRVDYGYTF.

The rearrangement joins TRBV5-1 to TRBJ2-2; D is possibly TRBD1 (6 bases). The V gene lost 4 bases and the J gene lost 1 base, with 14 bases spanning the gap. Germline CDR1 reads SGHRS; CDR2 reads YFSETQ. The CDR3 is 16 residues long. The CDR3 spells CASSLVQGRNTGELFF. Written as DNA, the CDR3 is TGCGCCAGCAGCCTAGTACAGGGACGGAACACCGGGGAGCTGTTTTTT.

The chain employs TRBV14 and TRBJ2-3; no definite D call. Trimming shortened V by 4 bases and J by 2 bases, and 10 bases separated the two germline ends. Germline CDR1 is SGHDN and CDR2 is FVKESK. The CDR3 consists of 14 residues. DNA for the CDR3: TGTGCCAGCAGCCCGGCGGTCCCCACAGATACGCAGTATTTT. This gives the protein CASSPAVPTDTQYF.

This chain links TRBV29-1 with TRBJ1-2; 7 bases map to TRBD1. CDR1 and CDR2 from the germline V gene are SQVTM and ANQGSEA. Trimming took 3 bases from V and 4 from J; bases not matched to a gene: 5. This CDR3 region has 13 residues. Written as DNA, the CDR3 is TGCAGCGTTGACCCGACAGGGAGCTATGGCTACACCTTC. Residues: CSVDPTGSYGYTF.

The chain is built from TRBV18 and TRBJ2-3, with D possibly matching TRBD2 (6 bases). The ends were cut back, 3 bases at V and 1 base at J, with 8 bases in the middle. Germline CDR1 reads KGHSH; CDR2 reads LQKENI. The length of the CDR3 is 14 residues. CDR3 sequence reads: CASSPQRGTDTQYF. Written as DNA, the CDR3 is TGTGCCAGCTCACCCCAGCGGGGCACAGATACGCAGTATTTT.

V is TRBV7-2 and J is TRBJ2-5; D possibly corresponds to TRBD1 (7 bases). Germline V lookup: CDR1 SGHTA, CDR2 FQGNSA. The V and J ends lost 3 bases and 5 bases respectively, with 16 bases between them. The CDR3 length is 15 residues. DNA of the CDR3: TGTGCCAGCAGCTTGGGGGGAAGGGGGCAGGAGACCCAGTACTTC. This sequence encodes CASSLGGRGQETQYF.

The V gene is TRBV4-3, the J gene TRBJ1-3; D ambiguous. This CDR3 comprises 15 residues. Trimming pared 0 bases from V and 0 bases from J, leaving 6 bases between. From germline, CDR1 is LGHNA and CDR2 YSLEER. CDR3 loop: CASSQEAGSGNTIYF. In DNA, the CDR3 is TGCGCCAGCAGCCAAGAAGCAGGCTCTGGAAACACCATATATTTT.

The V call is TRBV15, the J call TRBJ2-1; D remains ambiguous. V gave up 0 bases and J gave up 10 bases, with 10 bases separating them. CDR3 length equals 13 residues. The germline V gene encodes CDR1 LNHNV and CDR2 YYDKDF (reference sequence). In DNA, the CDR3 is TGTGCCACCAGCAGAGAACTCCCTTACGAGCAGTTCTTC. The encoded protein is CATSRELPYEQFF.

CDR3 region: CASRTETNYGYTF. The CDR3, as DNA: TGTGCCAGCAGGACAGAAACCAACTATGGCTACACCTTC. The chain links TRBV2 to TRBJ1-2, with D possibly TRBD1 on 5 matching bases. Deletions cut 6 bases from V and 2 bases from J, with 10 bases between. Germline lookup yields CDR1 SNHLY and CDR2 FYNNEI. This CDR3 is built from 13 residues.

The count of this clone is one. V and J are TRBV5-8 and TRBJ1-1, with unresolved D. The CDR3 totals 14 residues. Germline CDR1 SGHTS, CDR2 YDEGEE. Trimming stripped 0 bases from V and 0 bases from J, with 6 bases between. Here the CDR3 DNA reads TGTGCCAGCAGCTTGGCCCAGGTGAACACTGAAGCTTTCTTT. Protein: CASSLAQVNTEAFF. Full variable domain (outside the CDR3, taken from reference TRBV5-8 and TRBJ1-1): EAGVTQSPTHLIKTRGQQATLRCSPISGHTSVYWYQQALGLGLQFLLWYDEGEERNRGNFPPRFSGRQFPNYSSELNVNALELEDSALYLCASSLAQVNTEAFFGQGTRLTVV.

The CDR3 DNA follows: TGTGCCAGCTCACCACCAACGGCAGGGGCTTCAAATTCACCCCTCCACTTT. Amino acids: CASSPPTAGASNSPLHF. The rearrangement links TRBV18 to TRBJ1-6; TRBD1 is a possible D gene (6 bases). Germline V gene data show CDR1 as KGHSH and CDR2 as LQKENI. The CDR3 covers 17 residues. The V end was cut by 0 bases, the J end by 7 bases, with 16 bases between. The full variable domain, rest sourced from reference TRBV18 and TRBJ1-6, is NAGVMQNPRHLVRRRGQEARLRCSPMKGHSHVYWYRQLPEEGLKFMVYLQKENIIDESGMPKERFSAEFPKEGPSILRIQQVVRGDSAAYFCASSPPTAGASNSPLHFGNGTRLTVT.

This chain connects TRBV5-4 to TRBJ2-3; D unclear. CDR1 and CDR2 from the germline V gene are SGHNT and YYREEE (reference sequence). V was cut by 0 bases and J by 0 bases, with 8 bases left in between. The CDR3 has 15 amino acids. In nucleotides, the CDR3 is TGTGCCAGCAGCTTGGGAGTAGATAGCACAGATACGCAGTATTTT. Translating it yields CASSLGVDSTDTQYF.

The chain carries TRBV7-9 and TRBJ2-7, with TRBD1 identical over 8 bases. Germline values: CDR1 SEHNR, CDR2 FQNEAQ (reference sequence). V was clipped by 5 bases and J by 3 bases; unmatched bases: 9. The CDR3 length is 15 residues. The CDR3 sequence is CASSRTTGAGYEQYF. The CDR3 DNA reads TGTGCCAGCAGCCGTACGACAGGGGCCGGCTACGAGCAGTACTTC.

The rearrangement uses TRBV27 and TRBJ1-2; D gene unclear. V lost 0 bases and J lost 5, with 13 bases in between. Germline assignment: CDR1 MNHEY and CDR2 SMNVEV (reference sequence). This CDR3 has 15 residues. CDR3 residues: CASSLSSGGPYGYTF. The DNA for the CDR3 is TGTGCCAGCAGTTTATCTAGCGGAGGACCTTATGGCTACACCTTC.